The next 13 T cell receptor beta chains were all read from a single sample in a study of blood T cell repertoires in COVID-19. Some clones are missing from TCRdb's copy, which holds only in-frame ones; the method was immunoSEQ multiplex PCR. The sample consists of about 220,000 clones, about 80% of them appearing once. The sample comprised peripheral blood. These receptors all stem from an older woman with acute or convalescent COVID-19.

This chain uses TRBV7-6 with TRBJ1-6; possibly TRBD1 for D (6 bases). Trimming took 6 bases from V and 5 from J, leaving 11 bases between them. This CDR3 spans 14 amino acids. CDR1 SGHVS and CDR2 FNYEAQ come from the germline V gene. The CDR3 protein is CASSRTDNNSPLHF. DNA for the CDR3: TGTGCCAGCAGTAGGACAGACAATAATTCACCCCTCCACTTT. Full variable domain (rest looked up from reference TRBV7-6 and TRBJ1-6): GAGVSQSPRYKVTKRGQDVALRCDPISGHVSLYWYRQALGQGPEFLTYFNYEAQQDKSGLPNDRFSAERPEGSISTLTIQRTEQRDSAMYRCASSRTDNNSPLHFGNGTRLTVT.

The chain combines TRBV5-6 with TRBJ1-5; D might be TRBD1 (6 bases). CDR3 length: 15 amino acids. Germline values: CDR1 SGHDT, CDR2 YYEEEE. Trimming took off 3 bases at V and 4 bases at J, with 14 bases between the two ends. CDR3 loop: CASSSNRVMNQPQHF. The DNA of the CDR3 is TGTGCCAGCAGCTCCAACAGGGTCATGAATCAGCCCCAGCATTTT.

The chain is built from TRBV6-1 and TRBJ1-2, with no clear D. Trimming cost V 1 base and J 2 bases, with 17 bases left between them. This CDR3 spans 17 amino acids. Per the germline V gene, CDR1 is MNHNS and CDR2 is SASEGT. The CDR3 reads CASSEESNRPGNYGYTF. As DNA, the CDR3 is TGTGCCAGCAGTGAAGAGAGCAACCGGCCGGGGAACTATGGCTACACCTTC.

This chain uses TRBV5-1 with TRBJ2-1; 9 nucleotides match TRBD2. This CDR3 comprises 15 residues. V shed 7 bases and J 8 bases; nucleotides not matched to a gene: 13. The germline CDR1 and CDR2 sequences are SGHRS and YFSETQ. The CDR3 reads CASSFGLAGSYEQFF. The CDR3 nucleotides are TGCGCCAGCTCCTTCGGGCTAGCGGGGAGTTATGAGCAGTTCTTC.

The V gene is TRBV5-8, the J gene TRBJ1-1; D remains ambiguous. CDR1 is SGHTS, CDR2 YDEGEE, per germline. The CDR3 extends over 14 amino acids. Trimming took 3 bases from V and 5 from J, leaving 14 bases between them. The CDR3 bases are TGTGCCAGCAGCTCATCCGGTCCGCGGACTGAAGCTTTCTTT. Protein product: CASSSSGPRTEAFF.

The V gene is TRBV6-5, the J gene TRBJ1-1, with D uncertain. Per germline, CDR1 MNHEY and CDR2 SVGAGI. V lost 10 bases, J lost 0 bases, and 15 bases lay in between. The CDR3 consists of 14 residues. The CDR3 sequence is CATLQTHMNTEAFF. The CDR3 bases are TGTGCCACTTTACAGACGCACATGAACACTGAAGCTTTCTTT.

The chain couples TRBV9 to TRBJ2-1, with 12 positions matching TRBD2. Germline CDR1 reads SGDLS; CDR2 reads YYNGEE. The CDR3 contains 18 residues. J gave up 4 bases and V 4 bases, and 12 bases lay outside the gene matches. DNA of the CDR3: TGTGCCAGCAGCCCCGGACTAGCGGGGCAATTTCTTTACAATGAGCAGTTCTTC. Translating it yields CASSPGLAGQFLYNEQFF.

The chain is built from TRBV7-6 and TRBJ2-1, with D maybe TRBD2 (6 bases). The CDR3 is made up of 16 amino acids. From germline, CDR1 is SGHVS and CDR2 FNYEAQ. Trimming removed 7 bases from V and 4 bases from J, with 20 bases in between. CDR3 in amino acids: CASTWAAGRKYNEQFF. The CDR3 DNA is TGTGCCAGCACCTGGGCGGCGGGGAGAAAGTACAATGAGCAGTTCTTC.

Notes on this clone: The sample carries other DNA sequences with the same CDR3. This rearrangement joins TRBV12-3 or TRBV12-4 to TRBJ1-2; D ambiguous. CDR3 length: 11 residues. Trimming removed 6 bases at V and 4 bases at J, with 6 bases between. Here the CDR3 reads CASRTAYGYTF. The CDR3 DNA reads TGTGCCAGCAGAACAGCCTATGGCTACACCTTC.

V is TRBV6-6 and J is TRBJ2-1, with 12 bases that match TRBD1. The CDR3 extends over 16 amino acids. V trimming: 0 bases; J trimming: 9 bases; junction bases outside the gene matches: 6. Germline V gives CDR1 MNHNY, CDR2 SVGAGI (reference sequence). The CDR3 sequence is CASSYSGTGGNSEQFF. The CDR3 DNA reads as TGTGCCAGCAGTTACTCTGGGACAGGGGGCAATAGTGAGCAGTTCTTC.

This chain uses TRBV16 with TRBJ1-3; 7 positions match TRBD1. Germline trimming cut 2 bases from V and 0 bases from J; bases unmatched to any gene: 1. The CDR3 extends over 15 amino acids. Germline V gene data show CDR1 as KGHSY and CDR2 as FQNENV. The CDR3 DNA sequence: TGTGCCAGCAGCCAACAGGGGGGCTCTGGAAACACCATATATTTT. Translated, it gives CASSQQGGSGNTIYF.

V gene TRBV2 combines with J gene TRBJ2-7; D is possibly TRBD1 (6 bases). V was shortened by 0 bases and J by 4 bases, with 13 bases between the two germline ends. Germline V gene lookup returns CDR1 SNHLY and CDR2 FYNNEI. The CDR3 loop spans 15 amino acids. In DNA form, the CDR3 reads TGTGCCAGCAGTGAAGCCCCACAGGGCTATTACGAGCAGTACTTC. Translating gives CASSEAPQGYYEQYF.

This chain links TRBV3-1 (or the pseudogene TRBV3-2) with TRBJ2-5; 12 nucleotides align to TRBD2. CDR3 length equals 14 residues. CDR1 is LGHDT and CDR2 is YNNKEL in the germline V gene (reference sequence). V lost 4 bases to trimming and J lost 10 bases; unmatched junction nucleotides: 7. The CDR3 DNA is TGTGCCAGCAGCCCACTAGCGGGGGGTCGGTTCCAGTACTTC. Translated: CASSPLAGGRFQYF.